A selection of T cell receptor beta chains follows, all from one sample in a study of blood T cell repertoires in COVID-19. Only in-frame clones appear in the TCRdb table, and some are missing; sequencing was by immunoSEQ multiplex PCR. The table includes fewer than 600,000 clones, roughly 88% detected once. The specimen was PBMCs or T cells enriched from blood (not recorded which). All receptors come from a woman between 35 and 50 years old who had recovered from COVID-19. The CDR3 runs from the conserved cysteine through the conserved F or W. The order of the fields is J gene, V gene, D gene, clone size, CDR3 DNA, CDR3 protein. A D gene is named only where the DNA matches it firmly. Clone size appears in some rows only: once, few, many, or a class for an expanded clone.

j_call: TRBJ1-1
v_call: TRBV10-3
d_call: .
clone_size: once
cdr3_nt: TGTGCCATCAGTTCACCGACAGGAACCACTGAAGCTTTCTTT
cdr3_aa: CAISSPTGTTEAFF

j_call: TRBJ1-2
v_call: TRBV6-5
d_call: .
clone_size: .
cdr3_nt: TGTGCCAGCAGCCGGGGGTACTATGGCTACACCTTC
cdr3_aa: CASSRGYYGYTF

j_call: TRBJ2-7
v_call: TRBV4-1
d_call: TRBD2
clone_size: .
cdr3_nt: TGCGCCAGCAGCCCCCTGGAGGAGCGGGGCTACGAGCAGTACTTC
cdr3_aa: CASSPLEERGYEQYF

j_call: TRBJ2-2
v_call: TRBV9
d_call: .
clone_size: once
cdr3_nt: TGTGCCAGCAGCGTAGGAACAGGTTCGAACACCGGGGAGCTGTTTTTT
cdr3_aa: CASSVGTGSNTGELFF

j_call: TRBJ2-3
v_call: TRBV4-3
d_call: TRBD2
clone_size: .
cdr3_nt: TGCGCCAGCAGCCCAAAATGGACTAGCGGCCCCACAGATACGCAGTATTTT
cdr3_aa: CASSPKWTSGPTDTQYF

j_call: TRBJ1-2
v_call: TRBV10-3
d_call: .
clone_size: .
cdr3_nt: TGTGCCATCGGAGATCGAAATAAGGGGTTCGATGGCTACACCTTC
cdr3_aa: CAIGDRNKGFDGYTF

j_call: TRBJ2-1
v_call: TRBV24-1
d_call: .
clone_size: .
cdr3_nt: TGTGCCACCAGTGATTTAGGTGGGGGGTACCACAAGAGTGAGCAGTTCTTC
cdr3_aa: CATSDLGGGYHKSEQFF

j_call: TRBJ1-2
v_call: TRBV6-5
d_call: TRBD1
clone_size: few
cdr3_nt: TGTGCCAGCAGCCGACAGGGAAACTATGGCTACACCTTC
cdr3_aa: CASSRQGNYGYTF

j_call: TRBJ2-5
v_call: TRBV29-1
d_call: TRBD2
clone_size: .
cdr3_nt: TGCAGCGTTGATCCCAGCAAACGGACTAGCGGGAGGATCGGGCAAGAGACCCAGTACTTC
cdr3_aa: CSVDPSKRTSGRIGQETQYF

j_call: TRBJ2-7
v_call: TRBV6-5
d_call: TRBD2
clone_size: .
cdr3_nt: TGTGCCAGCAGCCTGGGGACTAGCGGGTACGAGCAGTACTTC
cdr3_aa: CASSLGTSGYEQYF

j_call: TRBJ1-1
v_call: TRBV5-1
d_call: .
clone_size: once
cdr3_nt: TGCGCCAGCAGCTTGGCCTATTGGAACACTGAAGCTTTCTTT
cdr3_aa: CASSLAYWNTEAFF

j_call: TRBJ2-1
v_call: TRBV29-1
d_call: TRBD1
clone_size: few
cdr3_nt: TGCAGCGTGGCTGACAGGGCGGAGGTCTTC
cdr3_aa: CSVADRAEVF

j_call: TRBJ2-2
v_call: TRBV4-3
d_call: .
clone_size: .
cdr3_nt: TGCGCCAGCAGCCAAGCCATGGAGGGCCCGAACACCGGGGAGCTGTTTTTT
cdr3_aa: CASSQAMEGPNTGELFF

j_call: TRBJ1-5
v_call: TRBV27
d_call: TRBD1
clone_size: .
cdr3_nt: TGTGCCAGCAGTCAGAACAGGGGGCTCTATCAGCCCCAGCATTTT
cdr3_aa: CASSQNRGLYQPQHF

j_call: TRBJ2-7
v_call: TRBV18
d_call: .
clone_size: .
cdr3_nt: TGTGCCAGCTCACCTGCGTACGACGAGCAGTACTTC
cdr3_aa: CASSPAYDEQYF

j_call: TRBJ1-1
v_call: TRBV27
d_call: TRBD1
clone_size: .
cdr3_nt: TGTGCCAGCAGTTTATTAGGGGGCACGAACACTGAAGCTTTCTTT
cdr3_aa: CASSLLGGTNTEAFF

j_call: TRBJ1-2
v_call: TRBV30
d_call: .
clone_size: .
cdr3_nt: TGTGCCTGGAGTGTAGCGGGGGAAGGTGGCTACACCTTC
cdr3_aa: CAWSVAGEGGYTF

j_call: TRBJ1-1
v_call: TRBV2
d_call: TRBD1
clone_size: once
cdr3_nt: TGTGCCAGCATCGGCAGGGGGAACCCTGAAGCTTTCTTT
cdr3_aa: CASIGRGNPEAFF

j_call: TRBJ1-1
v_call: TRBV29-1
d_call: TRBD1
clone_size: .
cdr3_nt: TGCAGCGTAGCTGACAGGGTTGCCTTAGACACTGAAGCTTTCTTT
cdr3_aa: CSVADRVALDTEAFF

j_call: TRBJ1-1
v_call: TRBV11-3
d_call: .
clone_size: few
cdr3_nt: TGTGCCAGCAGCTTACGGGGGGCGCAAGGTTCTGAAGCTTTCTTT
cdr3_aa: CASSLRGAQGSEAFF

j_call: TRBJ2-1
v_call: TRBV18
d_call: TRBD2
clone_size: once
cdr3_nt: TGTGCCAGCTCACAAGGGACTAGCGGGAGCTACAATGAGCAGTTCTTC
cdr3_aa: CASSQGTSGSYNEQFF

j_call: TRBJ1-6
v_call: TRBV27
d_call: .
clone_size: .
cdr3_nt: TGTGCCAGCAGCCCTAGACAGGCTCTTAATTCACCCCTCCACTTT
cdr3_aa: CASSPRQALNSPLHF

j_call: TRBJ1-2
v_call: TRBV14
d_call: TRBD1
clone_size: .
cdr3_nt: TGTGCCAGCAGCCGAACACAGGGGAGCCCTTTCAACTTCTATGGCTACACCTTC
cdr3_aa: CASSRTQGSPFNFYGYTF

j_call: TRBJ2-3
v_call: TRBV6-2/TRBV6-3
d_call: .
clone_size: .
cdr3_nt: TGTGCCAGCAGTTACTCGACAGTTTTGGATACGCAGTATTTT
cdr3_aa: CASSYSTVLDTQYF

j_call: TRBJ2-1
v_call: TRBV7-2
d_call: .
clone_size: .
cdr3_nt: TGTGCCAGCAGCGGACCGGGACGGACAAGACTAGTTTCCTACAATGAGCAGTTCTTC
cdr3_aa: CASSGPGRTRLVSYNEQFF

j_call: TRBJ2-2
v_call: TRBV11-2
d_call: TRBD2
clone_size: .
cdr3_nt: TGTGCCAGCAGCCAAATCCGAGCGGGAGTAAATACCGGGGAGCTGTTTTTT
cdr3_aa: CASSQIRAGVNTGELFF

j_call: TRBJ1-3
v_call: TRBV6-6
d_call: .
clone_size: .
cdr3_nt: TGTGCCAGCAGTTACGGCCAGGGAAACACCATATATTTT
cdr3_aa: CASSYGQGNTIYF

j_call: TRBJ2-7
v_call: TRBV5-1
d_call: .
clone_size: .
cdr3_nt: TGCGCCAGCAGACCCGGAGGGGGCGATGGCGAGCAGTACTTC
cdr3_aa: CASRPGGGDGEQYF

j_call: TRBJ2-2
v_call: TRBV7-2
d_call: .
clone_size: .
cdr3_nt: TGTGCCAGCAGCTTATTCATTGATGGGCAGATGAAGGCCGGGGAGCTGTTTTTT
cdr3_aa: CASSLFIDGQMKAGELFF

j_call: TRBJ1-4
v_call: TRBV4-1
d_call: .
clone_size: .
cdr3_nt: TGCGCCAGCAGCCAAAGAGGACTTTCACAGGGTTATGCAACTAATGAAAAACTGTTTTTT
cdr3_aa: CASSQRGLSQGYATNEKLFF

j_call: TRBJ1-3
v_call: TRBV5-4
d_call: .
clone_size: .
cdr3_nt: TGTGCCAGCGGCGGGGAACGAAACACCATATATTTT
cdr3_aa: CASGGERNTIYF

j_call: TRBJ1-5
v_call: TRBV19
d_call: TRBD1
clone_size: .
cdr3_nt: TGTGCCAGTAGTATAGCTTGGACAGGGTTGATACAGCCCCAGCATTTT
cdr3_aa: CASSIAWTGLIQPQHF

j_call: TRBJ2-5
v_call: TRBV5-6
d_call: .
clone_size: .
cdr3_nt: TGTGCCAGCAGCTTCCAGGGTTCGGAGACCCAGTACTTC
cdr3_aa: CASSFQGSETQYF

j_call: TRBJ2-1
v_call: TRBV10-3
d_call: TRBD1
clone_size: .
cdr3_nt: TGTGCCATCGGGCAGGGGGCAGGAGATGAGCAGTTCTTC
cdr3_aa: CAIGQGAGDEQFF

j_call: TRBJ2-5
v_call: TRBV6-5
d_call: TRBD2
clone_size: .
cdr3_nt: TGTGCCAGCAGTTACGGGGCTAGCGGAGAGACCCAGTACTTC
cdr3_aa: CASSYGASGETQYF

j_call: TRBJ2-1
v_call: TRBV12-5
d_call: .
clone_size: few
cdr3_nt: TGTGCTTGCGGGGCGGAAGTCTACAATGAGCAGTTCTTC
cdr3_aa: CACGAEVYNEQFF

j_call: TRBJ2-2
v_call: TRBV7-7
d_call: .
clone_size: .
cdr3_nt: TGTGCCAGCAGCTTGTTTAGTTCTACCGGGGAGCTGTTTTTT
cdr3_aa: CASSLFSSTGELFF

j_call: TRBJ1-3
v_call: TRBV18
d_call: .
clone_size: .
cdr3_nt: TGTGCCAGCTCTGCGACGGGGGGAAACACCATATATTTT
cdr3_aa: CASSATGGNTIYF

j_call: TRBJ1-1
v_call: TRBV9
d_call: .
clone_size: .
cdr3_nt: TGTGCCAGCAGCGTAGCGGTGAACACTGAAGCTTTCTTT
cdr3_aa: CASSVAVNTEAFF

j_call: TRBJ2-7
v_call: TRBV7-8
d_call: TRBD1
clone_size: .
cdr3_nt: TGTGCCAGCAGCTCGGGGACAGGGGCCTACGAGCAGTACTTC
cdr3_aa: CASSSGTGAYEQYF